This TCR beta chain stems from a study of T cell responses to AZD1222 COVID-19 vaccine. Here immunoSEQ multiplex PCR was the method, and the copy in TCRdb shows in-frame clones only, minus some. The sample lists roughly 150,000 clones, about four fifths occurring once. Germline CDR1 KGHDR, CDR2 SFDVKD. The V gene lost 3 bases and the J gene lost 3 bases, with 14 bases spanning the gap. This CDR3 is built from 16 residues. The source is an adult in good health. The chain has TRBV24-1 and TRBJ2-1; the D call may be TRBD1 or TRBD2 (6 bases each). The starting material was peripheral blood, obtained on day 0 of AZD1222 vaccination. CDR3: CATSDRRDNYYNEQFF. Here the CDR3 DNA reads TGTGCCACCAGTGATAGGAGGGACAACTACTACAATGAGCAGTTCTTC.